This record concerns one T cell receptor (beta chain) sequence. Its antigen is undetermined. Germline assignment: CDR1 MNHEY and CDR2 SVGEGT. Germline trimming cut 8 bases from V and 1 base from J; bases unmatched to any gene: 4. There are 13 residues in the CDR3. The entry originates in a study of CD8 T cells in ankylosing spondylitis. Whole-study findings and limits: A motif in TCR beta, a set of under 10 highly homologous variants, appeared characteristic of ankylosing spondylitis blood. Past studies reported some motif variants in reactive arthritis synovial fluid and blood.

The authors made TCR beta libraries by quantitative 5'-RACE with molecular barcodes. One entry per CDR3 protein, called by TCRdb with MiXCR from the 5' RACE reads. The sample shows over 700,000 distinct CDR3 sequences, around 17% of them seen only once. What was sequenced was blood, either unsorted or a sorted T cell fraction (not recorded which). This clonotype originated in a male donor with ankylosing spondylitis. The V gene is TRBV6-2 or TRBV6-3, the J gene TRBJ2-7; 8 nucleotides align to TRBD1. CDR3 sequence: CASQRQGSYEQYF. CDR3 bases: TGTGCCAGCCAGCGACAGGGGTCCTACGAGCAGTACTTC.